This TCR beta chain is from a study of type 1 and type 2 diabetes patients. Study in general: Samples came from type 1 diabetic, type 2 diabetic or nondiabetic people, recruited in China.

Notes on the study in general: Type 2 diabetes and control samples shared highly correlated V and J usage, averaging around 0.97. Age and gender were not matched between study groups.

The PCR template was genomic DNA. Amplification of the beta chain CDR3 used 30 forward and 13 reverse multiplex primers. TCRdb reprocessed the multiplex PCR reads via MiXCR and lists one record per CDR3 protein. The data contain about 290,000 distinct CDR3 sequences, more than 45% of them singletons. Diabetic patients met standard criteria for type 1 or type 2 diabetes. This clonotype was picked up a small number of times. What it recognizes is unknown. V lost 6 bases and J 8 bases, leaving 17 bases between the germline ends. Germline V gene lookup returns CDR1 DFQATT and CDR2 SNEGSKA (reference sequence). This CDR3 has 13 amino acids.

The J gene is TRBJ2-1, the V gene TRBV20-1; possibly TRBD2 for D (7 bases). The specimen was peripheral blood mononuclear cells (PBMCs). The origin of this receptor is a young man with type 2 diabetes. The CDR3 DNA is TGCAGTGCCGAAGGGGGGGGCACCGATGAGCAGTTCTTC. Amino acids: CSAEGGGTDEQFF.